These 19 T cell receptor beta chains share one sample of origin, sequenced in a study of patients and donors after allogeneic stem cell transplantation. TCRdb recomputed calls from the RT-PCR reads with MiXCR, one row per CDR3 protein. The sample contains about 210,000 distinct CDR3 sequences, 38% of which appear only once. Sequencing was performed on blood, either unsorted or a sorted T cell fraction (not recorded which). The receptor source for this set is a human donor who was either an allogeneic HSCT recipient or a stem cell or donor lymphocyte infusion donor (not recorded which). It is not recorded whose cells these are; they may come from a transplant donor.

V is TRBV29-1 and J is TRBJ1-1; 9 nucleotides match TRBD1. The CDR3 consists of 12 residues. V dropped 6 bases and J dropped 4; count of bases not matched to a gene: 3. Germline V CDR1 and CDR2: SQVTM, ANQGSEA. CDR3 coding DNA: TGCAGCGTAACAGGGGGCATCACTGAAGCTTTCTTT. Translating it yields CSVTGGITEAFF.

CDR3 nucleotide sequence: TGCAGCGTTGACGCCGGGGGCACAGATACGCAGTATTTT. Protein sequence: CSVDAGGTDTQYF. This rearrangement joins TRBV29-1 to TRBJ2-3; possible D gene TRBD2, 5 bases. This CDR3 has 13 residues. V lost 3 bases and J 1 base, leaving 8 bases between the germline ends. The germline CDR1 and CDR2 sequences are SQVTM and ANQGSEA.

The chain combines TRBV5-1 with TRBJ2-1; D not certain. The CDR3 covers 15 residues. Germline loops: CDR1 SGHRS, CDR2 YFSETQ. Trimming took 0 bases from V and 4 from J, leaving 11 bases between them. CDR3 sequence (DNA): TGCGCCAGCAGCTTGGAGTATGAGACTTACAATGAGCAGTTCTTC. It codes for CASSLEYETYNEQFF.

The rearrangement joins TRBV6-1 to TRBJ1-1; no clear D gene. The germline V and J ends were trimmed by 5 bases and 0 bases, with 13 bases remaining between them. The CDR3 length is 15 residues. Germline V gene sequence: CDR1 MNHNS, CDR2 SASEGT. DNA for the CDR3: TGTGCCAGCAGTCCCTGGGGTTACATGAACACTGAAGCTTTCTTT. It encodes CASSPWGYMNTEAFF.

This clonotype was found a few times. CDR3 residues: CAISSRTDSGNTIYF. The DNA of the CDR3 is TGTGCCATCAGTTCAAGGACCGACTCTGGAAACACCATATATTTT. This chain links TRBV10-3 with TRBJ1-3; D is ambiguous. This CDR3 has 15 residues. Germline V gene lookup returns CDR1 ENHRY and CDR2 SYGVKD. With 5 bases removed from V and 0 bases from J, the gap between germline ends came to 11 bases.

The J gene is TRBJ1-2, the V gene TRBV12-3 or TRBV12-4; weak D call: TRBD1 (5 bases). This CDR3 comprises 14 residues. Trimming cost V 1 base and J 9 bases, with 15 bases left between them. The CDR3 here is CASSLGGRERSYTF. CDR3 nucleotides: TGTGCCAGCAGTTTAGGCGGCAGGGAGAGGAGCTACACCTTC.

The chain joins TRBV24-1 to TRBJ2-2; tentative D call: TRBD2 (7 bases). CDR1 is KGHDR and CDR2 is SFDVKD in the germline V gene. V was pared by 6 bases and J by 6 bases, with 10 bases between. CDR3 size: 13 residues. The CDR3 loop is CATSFGGPGELFF. CDR3 nucleotides: TGTGCCACCAGTTTCGGGGGGCCCGGGGAGCTGTTTTTT.

J is TRBJ1-6 and V is TRBV2, with D perhaps matching TRBD1 (6 bases). The germline CDR1 and CDR2 sequences are SNHLY and FYNNEI. The CDR3 has 15 residues. V was trimmed by 2 bases and J by 8 bases, leaving 13 bases between them. The CDR3 bases are TGTGCCAGCAGTGAACCAGGGGAGTACGATTCACCCCTCCACTTT. Protein sequence: CASSEPGEYDSPLHF. Full variable domain (remainder filled in from reference TRBV2 and TRBJ1-6): EPEVTQTPSHQVTQMGQEVILRCVPISNHLYFYWYRQILGQKVEFLVSFYNNEISEKSEIFDDQFSVERPDGSNFTLKIRSTKLEDSAMYFCASSEPGEYDSPLHFGNGTRLTVT.

This clonotype showed up just a few times. CDR3 region: CSASFNQPQHF. CDR3 sequence (DNA): TGCAGTGCTAGCTTCAATCAGCCCCAGCATTTT. The chain carries TRBV20-1 and TRBJ1-5; D not resolved. The germline V and J ends were trimmed by 3 bases and 3 bases, with 3 bases remaining between them. Per the germline V gene, CDR1 is DFQATT and CDR2 is SNEGSKA (reference sequence). The CDR3 length is 11 residues.

V and J are TRBV7-2 and TRBJ2-5; TRBD2 aligns across 12 bases. J lost 5 bases, V lost 3 bases, and 4 bases had no gene match. The CDR3 has 15 residues. CDR1 and CDR2 from the germline V gene are SGHTA and FQGNSA. As DNA, the CDR3 is TGTGCCAGCAGCTTGCCGACTAGCGGGGGTGAGACCCAGTACTTC. This gives the protein CASSLPTSGGETQYF.

This clonotype was counted a few times. The chain employs TRBV9 and TRBJ1-1; D is ambiguous. The CDR3 consists of 14 residues. Germline V gene lookup returns CDR1 SGDLS and CDR2 YYNGEE. Trimming took 4 bases from V and 9 from J, leaving 19 bases between them. CDR3 protein: CASSSPGIPDQAFF. CDR3 DNA: TGTGCCAGCAGCTCGCCCGGGATCCCAGATCAAGCTTTCTTT.

The chain employs TRBV4-3 and TRBJ1-2; D not certain. CDR1 LGHNA and CDR2 YSLEER come from the germline V gene. Trimming removed 0 bases from V and 3 bases from J, with 11 bases in between. This CDR3 has 15 amino acids. The DNA for the CDR3 is TGCGCCAGCAGCCAAGAAGCGGCAGTTGACTATGGCTACACCTTC. The encoded protein is CASSQEAAVDYGYTF.

Only a few counts were recorded for this clonotype. The V call is TRBV5-1, the J call TRBJ2-7; 7 bases line up with TRBD1. The germline V gene encodes CDR1 SGHRS and CDR2 YFSETQ. This CDR3 comprises 13 residues. Trimming at V came to 4 bases and at J to 3 bases, leaving 4 bases not matched to a gene. The DNA of the CDR3 is TGCGCCAGCAGCCAGGGACAGTTCTACGAGCAGTACTTC. As protein: CASSQGQFYEQYF. Complete variable domain (other parts from reference TRBV5-1 and TRBJ2-7): KAGVTQTPRYLIKTRGQQVTLSCSPISGHRSVSWYQQTPGQGLQFLFEYFSETQRNKGNFPGRFSGRQFSNSRSEMNVSTLELGDSALYLCASSQGQFYEQYFGPGTRLTVT.

This chain links TRBV5-1 with TRBJ2-7, with 12 bases lining up with TRBD1. The CDR3 contains 15 residues. Germline V CDR1 and CDR2: SGHRS, YFSETQ. J was trimmed by 8 bases and V by 0 bases; bases with no gene match: 6. CDR3 sequence (DNA): TGCGCCAGCAGCTTGGGGGGACAGGGGGCCCAAAAGCAGTACTTC. Its translation: CASSLGGQGAQKQYF.

This clonotype was observed a handful of times. This rearrangement joins TRBV10-3 to TRBJ2-1; D is unresolved. Germline loops: CDR1 ENHRY, CDR2 SYGVKD. This CDR3 contains 12 residues. Trimming removed 10 bases from V and 3 bases from J, with 10 bases in between. The CDR3 DNA is TGTGCCACCCTTACCCTCTACAATGAGCAGTTCTTC. Translating gives CATLTLYNEQFF.

This chain joins TRBV4-2 and TRBJ2-3; D ambiguous. V was shortened by 0 bases and J by 3 bases, with 13 bases between the two germline ends. CDR1 is LGHNA and CDR2 is YNFKEQ in the germline V gene. The CDR3 is 16 amino acids. The CDR3 DNA sequence: TGTGCCAGCAGCCAAGAGGTTGGTGAGGTTACAGATACGCAGTATTTT. Its translation is CASSQEVGEVTDTQYF.

In its sample, this clonotype was seen a few times. The V gene is TRBV30, the J gene TRBJ1-1; D gene uncertain. CDR3 length: 13 residues. V was pared by 0 bases and J by 0 bases, with 5 bases between. From germline, CDR1 is GTSNPN and CDR2 SVGIG (reference sequence). The CDR3 spells CAWSVRLNTEAFF. CDR3 coding DNA: TGTGCCTGGAGTGTTAGGTTGAACACTGAAGCTTTCTTT.

This clonotype has only a few counts. The V gene is TRBV18, the J gene TRBJ2-4; tentative D call: TRBD2 (5 bases). There are 12 residues in the CDR3. The V end was cut by 3 bases, the J end by 9 bases, with 9 bases between. Germline V gene lookup returns CDR1 KGHSH and CDR2 LQKENI. The DNA for the CDR3 is TGTGCCAGCTCACCGGACGCGGGCATTCAGTACTTC. This encodes CASSPDAGIQYF.

This clonotype was detected a few times. The chain links TRBV10-3 to TRBJ2-1, with TRBD2 matching 8 bases. The germline V gene has CDR1 ENHRY and CDR2 SYGVKD. Germline trimming cut 10 bases from V and 15 bases from J; bases unmatched to any gene: 14. The CDR3 consists of 12 residues. In DNA form, the CDR3 reads TGTGCCACGACGTCGGAGGGACTAGAGGCGTTCTTC. It codes for CATTSEGLEAFF.